This TCR beta chain emerged from a study of blood T cell repertoires in COVID-19. V lost 4 bases, J lost 8 bases, and 15 bases lay in between. The CDR3 has 13 residues. Germline V gives CDR1 SGHRS, CDR2 YFSETQ. Repertoires were generated with immunoSEQ multiplex PCR, while TCRdb's copy carries only in-frame clones and drops some. Here the sample spans 200,000 to 250,000 clones, more than 80% being singletons. Sequences were obtained from peripheral blood. This receptor was taken from a woman older than 75 with COVID-19, enrolled during active disease. The chain couples TRBV5-1 to TRBJ1-2, with D uncertain. As DNA, the CDR3 is TGCGCCAGCAGCGGCGCTGGGCGGGGAGGCTACACCTTC. Encoded protein: CASSGAGRGGYTF.